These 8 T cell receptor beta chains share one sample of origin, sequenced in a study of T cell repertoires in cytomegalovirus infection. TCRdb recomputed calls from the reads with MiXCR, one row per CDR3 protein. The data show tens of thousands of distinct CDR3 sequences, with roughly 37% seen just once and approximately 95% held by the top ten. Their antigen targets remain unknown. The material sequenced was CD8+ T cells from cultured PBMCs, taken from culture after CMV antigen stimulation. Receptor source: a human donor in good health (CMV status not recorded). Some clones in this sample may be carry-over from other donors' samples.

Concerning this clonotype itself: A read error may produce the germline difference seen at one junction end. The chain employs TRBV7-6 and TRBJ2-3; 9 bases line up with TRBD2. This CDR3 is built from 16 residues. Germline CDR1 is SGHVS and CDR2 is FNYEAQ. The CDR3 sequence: CASSLARGGPVDTQYF. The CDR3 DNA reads TGTGCCAGCAGCCTAGCGCGGGGGGGGCCCGTAGATACGCAGTATTTT.

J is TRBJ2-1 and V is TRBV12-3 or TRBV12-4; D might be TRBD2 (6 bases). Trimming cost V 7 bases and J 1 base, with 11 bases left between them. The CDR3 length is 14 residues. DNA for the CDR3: TGTGCCAGCACCGTAGCGGTATCCTACAATGAGCAGTTCTTC. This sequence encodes CASTVAVSYNEQFF.

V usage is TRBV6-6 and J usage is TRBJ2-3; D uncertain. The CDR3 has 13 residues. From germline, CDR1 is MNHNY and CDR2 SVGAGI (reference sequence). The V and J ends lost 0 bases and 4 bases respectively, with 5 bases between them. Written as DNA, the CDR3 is TGTGCCAGCAGTTACTCTCCACCAGATACGCAGTATTTT. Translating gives CASSYSPPDTQYF.

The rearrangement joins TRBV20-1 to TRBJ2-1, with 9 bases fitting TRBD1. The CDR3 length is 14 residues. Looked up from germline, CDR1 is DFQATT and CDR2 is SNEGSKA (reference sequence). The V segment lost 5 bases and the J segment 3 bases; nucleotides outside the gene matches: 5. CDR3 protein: CSASGTGIYNEQFF. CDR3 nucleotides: TGCAGTGCTTCCGGGACAGGGATCTACAATGAGCAGTTCTTC.

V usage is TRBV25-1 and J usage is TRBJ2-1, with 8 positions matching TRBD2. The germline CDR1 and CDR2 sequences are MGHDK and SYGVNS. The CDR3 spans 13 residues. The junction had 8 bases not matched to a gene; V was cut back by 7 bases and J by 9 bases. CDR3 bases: TGTGCCAGCACTCTCCCGGGGGGGAGTGAGCAGTTCTTC. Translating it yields CASTLPGGSEQFF. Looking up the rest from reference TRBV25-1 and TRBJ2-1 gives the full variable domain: EADIYQTPRYLVIGTGKKITLECSQTMGHDKMYWYQQDPGMELHLIHYSYGVNSTEKGDLSSESTVSRIRTEHFPLTLESARPSHTSQYLCASTLPGGSEQFFGPGTRLTVL.

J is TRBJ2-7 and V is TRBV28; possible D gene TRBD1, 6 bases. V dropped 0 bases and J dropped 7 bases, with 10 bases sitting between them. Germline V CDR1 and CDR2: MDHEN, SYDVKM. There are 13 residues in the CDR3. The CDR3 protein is CASSLWSGEEQYF. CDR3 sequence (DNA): TGTGCCAGCAGTTTATGGTCAGGGGAAGAGCAGTACTTC.

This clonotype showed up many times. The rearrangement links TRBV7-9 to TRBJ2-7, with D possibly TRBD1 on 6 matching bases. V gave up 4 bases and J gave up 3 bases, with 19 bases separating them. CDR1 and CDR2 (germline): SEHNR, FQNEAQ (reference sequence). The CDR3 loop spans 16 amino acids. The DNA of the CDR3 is TGTGCCAGCAGCTATACACAACAGGACAGAGACTACGAGCAGTACTTC. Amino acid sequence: CASSYTQQDRDYEQYF.

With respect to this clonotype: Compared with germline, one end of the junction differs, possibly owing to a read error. This chain's CDR3 is CASSPGGKHTDAFF. The CDR3 DNA sequence: TGTGCCAGCAGTCCCGGGGGGAAGCACACTGACGCTTTCTTT. The V and J genes are TRBV6-6 and TRBJ1-1, with D possibly TRBD1 on 5 matching bases. Germline V CDR1 and CDR2: MNHNY, SVGAGI (reference sequence). This CDR3 is 14 amino acids long.